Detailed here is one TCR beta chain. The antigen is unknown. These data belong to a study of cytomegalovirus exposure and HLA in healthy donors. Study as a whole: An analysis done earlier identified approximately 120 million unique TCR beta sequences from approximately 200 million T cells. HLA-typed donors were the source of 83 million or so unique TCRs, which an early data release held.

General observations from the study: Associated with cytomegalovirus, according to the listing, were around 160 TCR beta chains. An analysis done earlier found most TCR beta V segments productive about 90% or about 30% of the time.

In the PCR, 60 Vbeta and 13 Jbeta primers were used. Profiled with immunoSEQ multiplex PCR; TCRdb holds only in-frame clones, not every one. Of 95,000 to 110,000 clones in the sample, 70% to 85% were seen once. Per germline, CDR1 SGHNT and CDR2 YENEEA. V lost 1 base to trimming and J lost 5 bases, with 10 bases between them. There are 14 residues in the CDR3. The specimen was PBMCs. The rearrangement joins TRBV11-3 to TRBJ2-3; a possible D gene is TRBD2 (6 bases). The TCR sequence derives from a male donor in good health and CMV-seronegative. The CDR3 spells CASSLGGVGDTQYF. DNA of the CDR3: TGTGCCAGCAGCTTAGGCGGGGTGGGAGATACGCAGTATTTT.